These 8 T cell receptor beta chains were all obtained from the same sample, sequenced in a study of identical twins. TCRdb fed the 5' RACE reads into MiXCR, producing one record per CDR3 protein. The table lists some 790,000 distinct CDR3 sequences, over 15% of them singletons, with around 13% in the top ten. This sample was also put to use in a study of T cells expressing NK-cell markers.

The sample consisted of PBMCs. Every receptor here comes from a woman aged 18-30 years in good health.

The rearrangement joins TRBV12-3 or TRBV12-4 to TRBJ1-2, with D possibly matching TRBD1 (5 bases). The CDR3 has 15 residues. V was trimmed by 2 bases and J by 7 bases, leaving 17 bases between them. The CDR3 sequence is CASSLTLGGEGGYTF. The CDR3, as DNA: TGTGCCAGCAGTTTAACCCTCGGGGGGGAAGGTGGCTACACCTTC.

J is TRBJ1-1 and V is TRBV27; D is perhaps TRBD1 (6 bases). CDR1 and CDR2 from the germline V gene are MNHEY and SMNVEV (reference sequence). V was clipped by 6 bases and J by 1 base, with 12 bases between them. This CDR3 region has 14 residues. The CDR3 nucleotides are TGTGCCAGCAGGCCCATGGGGGCGAACACTGAAGCTTTCTTT. Amino acids: CASRPMGANTEAFF.

This chain joins TRBV7-2 and TRBJ2-7; D remains ambiguous. V was pared by 5 bases and J by 0 bases, with 11 bases between. Per germline, CDR1 SGHTA and CDR2 FQGNSA. This CDR3 region has 14 residues. CDR3 DNA sequence: TGTGCCAGCAGCATACAGACACGCTCCTACGAGCAGTACTTC. As protein: CASSIQTRSYEQYF.

A few counts support this clonotype. The rearrangement uses TRBV9 and TRBJ2-3; TRBD2 matches at 9 bases. V gave up 2 bases and J gave up 0 bases; unmatched junction bases: 1. This CDR3 comprises 15 residues. Germline CDR1 reads SGDLS; CDR2 reads YYNGEE. CDR3 amino acids: CASSVSGRSTDTQYF. The CDR3 DNA is TGTGCCAGCAGCGTCAGCGGGAGGAGCACAGATACGCAGTATTTT.

This clonotype was found a few times. The rearrangement links TRBV6-1 to TRBJ1-3; 9 bases are a match to TRBD1. V lost 6 bases to trimming and J lost 7 bases; unmatched junction nucleotides: 7. The germline V gene has CDR1 MNHNS and CDR2 SASEGT. This CDR3 has 14 amino acids. CDR3 nucleotides: TGTGCCAGCAGCCGGGCGGACAGGGGTAACACCATATATTTT. It translates to CASSRADRGNTIYF.

Here the CDR3 reads CASSLSGYYEQYF. The CDR3 bases are TGTGCCAGCTCCCTTAGCGGTTACTACGAGCAGTACTTC. The rearrangement links TRBV18 to TRBJ2-7, with a possible D match to TRBD2 (6 bases). Germline V CDR1 and CDR2: KGHSH, LQKENI. V dropped 6 bases and J dropped 3 bases, with 12 bases sitting between them. The CDR3 sequence is 13 residues long.

This clonotype occurred a few times. The chain couples TRBV2 to TRBJ2-7; TRBD2 matches 9 bases. This CDR3 region has 15 residues. J gave up 6 bases and V 5 bases, and 11 bases lay outside the gene matches. Looked up from germline, CDR1 is SNHLY and CDR2 is FYNNEI. In nucleotides, the CDR3 is TGTGCCAGCAGTTGGGGGGGAGCGGGAGGTTCCGAGCAGTACTTC. Translation: CASSWGGAGGSEQYF.

The genes are TRBV5-1 and TRBJ1-5, with TRBD1 matching over 9 bases. This CDR3 comprises 15 residues. J lost 6 bases, V lost 4 bases, and 8 bases had no gene match. Germline V gene lookup returns CDR1 SGHRS and CDR2 YFSETQ. The CDR3 reads CASSPGTGRSQPQHF. In DNA, the CDR3 is TGCGCCAGCAGCCCCGGGACAGGGCGAAGTCAGCCCCAGCATTTT.